The 19 T cell receptor beta chains given below trace back to one sample, sequenced in a study of early T cells in non-severe SARS-CoV-2 infection. TCRdb recomputed calls from the 5' RACE reads with MiXCR, one row per CDR3 protein. The sample shows around 84,000 distinct CDR3 sequences, around an eighth of them seen only once. Sequencing input: whole blood. These receptors were collected from an adult who was a healthcare worker with PCR-confirmed SARS-CoV-2 infection or an uninfected control (not recorded which).

This chain links TRBV24-1 with TRBJ2-2; 9 positions match TRBD1. J lost 4 bases, V lost 9 bases, and 2 bases had no gene match. The CDR3 length is 13 residues. Germline V gene lookup returns CDR1 KGHDR and CDR2 SFDVKD. The CDR3: CATGTGPTGELFF. For the CDR3, the DNA is TGTGCCACCGGGACAGGGCCCACCGGGGAGCTGTTTTTT.

The chain combines TRBV5-1 with TRBJ1-6, with D unclear. This CDR3 is 14 amino acids long. Per germline, CDR1 SGHRS and CDR2 YFSETQ. The ends were cut back, 4 bases at V and 8 bases at J, with 13 bases in the middle. CDR3 in amino acids: CASSGRAADSPLHF. Written as DNA, the CDR3 is TGCGCCAGCAGCGGCAGAGCGGCGGATTCACCCCTCCACTTT.

This clonotype appeared a few times. The V and J genes are TRBV29-1 and TRBJ2-3, with no clear D. The CDR3 totals 13 residues. Trimming stripped 4 bases from V and 6 bases from J, with 14 bases between. Germline V CDR1 and CDR2: SQVTM, ANQGSEA. Here the CDR3 DNA reads TGCAGCGTTGCCCCAGCCTTGGGGGATACGCAGTATTTT. As protein: CSVAPALGDTQYF.

V gene TRBV7-6 combines with J gene TRBJ2-1; D not certain. The CDR3 runs 13 residues. The ends were cut back, 5 bases at V and 2 bases at J, with 7 bases in the middle. Germline-derived CDR1 and CDR2 are SGHVS and FNYEAQ. The CDR3 reads CASSQGPYNEQFF. As DNA, the CDR3 is TGTGCCAGCAGCCAAGGCCCCTACAATGAGCAGTTCTTC.

Ten or more counts support this clonotype. This sequence joins TRBV18 and TRBJ2-3, with D perhaps matching TRBD1 (6 bases). The CDR3 runs 14 residues. In germline, CDR1 is KGHSH, CDR2 LQKENI. V was trimmed by 0 bases and J by 4 bases, leaving 8 bases between them. The CDR3, as DNA: TGTGCCAGCTCACCACCCGGACAGCCAGATACGCAGTATTTT. Translation gives CASSPPGQPDTQYF.

The chain recombines TRBV27 with TRBJ2-7, with D perhaps TRBD1 (6 bases). Germline V gives CDR1 MNHEY, CDR2 SMNVEV (reference sequence). There are 13 residues in the CDR3. Between the trimmed V and J ends, which lost 7 bases and 7 bases, there was a span of 17 bases. The CDR3 nucleotides are TGTGCCAGCAAGGGCAGGGGAATTAGAGAGCAGTACTTC. It encodes CASKGRGIREQYF.

This clonotype was observed a few times. In DNA, the CDR3 is TGCAGTGCTAGGAAGCCCGGGACAGGGACCTACGAGCAGTACTTC. This encodes CSARKPGTGTYEQYF. This chain connects TRBV20-1 to TRBJ2-7; 9 bases map to TRBD1. The J segment lost 2 bases and the V segment lost 3 bases, leaving 8 bases of the junction unmatched. The length of the CDR3 is 15 residues. Germline CDR1 is DFQATT and CDR2 is SNEGSKA (reference sequence).

This clonotype has more than one count but fewer than ten. The chain combines TRBV5-6 with TRBJ2-7; D possibly corresponds to TRBD1 (6 bases). The CDR3 spans 15 residues. From germline, CDR1 is SGHDT and CDR2 YYEEEE. V lost 2 bases to trimming and J lost 4 bases, with 16 bases between them. The CDR3 reads CASSFFGQLIYEQYF. CDR3 sequence (DNA): TGTGCCAGCAGCTTTTTTGGACAGCTGATTTACGAGCAGTACTTC.

This clonotype was found many times. J is TRBJ2-1 and V is TRBV30; D unresolved. The CDR3 runs 13 residues. Germline CDR1 reads GTSNPN; CDR2 reads SVGIG (reference sequence). V lost 4 bases to trimming and J lost 7 bases, with 14 bases between them. DNA of the CDR3: TGTGCCTGGAACCCGGCTTCCTGGAATGAGCAGTTCTTC. Translating it yields CAWNPASWNEQFF.

In the case of this clonotype: Germline and junction disagree at one end, which may indicate a read error. The chain employs TRBV6-1 and TRBJ1-4; weak D call: TRBD1 (6 bases). CDR1 and CDR2 from the germline V gene are MNHNS and SASEGT. CDR3 length: 14 residues. CDR3 DNA: TGTGCCACCATACAGACAGGTGTCTATGAAAAACTGTTATTT. Translated: CATIQTGVYEKLLF.

This chain's CDR3 is CASSLTGTNQPQHF. The CDR3 coding sequence is TGTGCCAGCAGCTTGACAGGGACCAATCAGCCCCAGCATTTT. V and J are TRBV7-9 and TRBJ1-5; 7 nucleotides align to TRBD1. The CDR3 totals 14 residues. Germline-derived CDR1 and CDR2 are SEHNR and FQNEAQ (reference sequence). J lost 3 bases, V lost 3 bases, and 2 bases had no gene match.

This clonotype has only a few counts. For the CDR3, the DNA is TGTGCCACCAGTTCCCACTTGGGGGGGAGGACTGAAGCTTTCTTT. Translating it yields CATSSHLGGRTEAFF. The rearrangement joins TRBV15 to TRBJ1-1; tentative D call: TRBD1 (5 bases). The CDR3 consists of 15 residues. V was shortened by 6 bases and J by 5 bases, with 19 bases between the two germline ends. Germline V CDR1 and CDR2: LNHNV, YYDKDF (reference sequence).

This rearrangement joins TRBV20-1 to TRBJ1-1, with unresolved D. The CDR3 sequence is 11 residues long. The V end was cut by 3 bases, the J end by 7 bases, with 9 bases between. Germline assignment: CDR1 DFQATT and CDR2 SNEGSKA (reference sequence). CDR3 protein: CSASTGIEAFF. The CDR3 DNA is TGCAGTGCTAGTACGGGGATTGAAGCTTTCTTT.

In the case of this clonotype: An end of the junction does not agree with germline; a read error may underlie this. The chain recombines TRBV27 with TRBJ2-2; D may correspond to TRBD1 or TRBD2 (6 bases each). This CDR3 region has 14 residues. Germline V gene lookup returns CDR1 MNHEY and CDR2 SMNVEV (reference sequence). The CDR3 loop reads CASSPWGRSGELFF. CDR3 bases: TGTGCCAGCAGCCCGTGGGGGCGATCGGGGGAGCTTTTTTTT.

The J gene is TRBJ1-2, the V gene TRBV7-3, with D tentatively TRBD1 (6 bases). The CDR3 is 15 residues long. Germline V gives CDR1 SGHTA, CDR2 FQGTGA. V was clipped by 3 bases and J by 7 bases, with 18 bases between them. CDR3 DNA sequence: TGTGCCAGCAGCTTTGCGTCGGACAGCCCTGGTGGCTACACCTTC. It yields the protein CASSFASDSPGGYTF.

The genes are TRBV7-9 and TRBJ2-1; 11 bases are a match to TRBD1. CDR1 SEHNR and CDR2 FQNEAQ come from the germline V gene (reference sequence). The trim removed 6 bases at V and 6 bases at J, leaving 4 bases unmatched. The CDR3 covers 14 residues. In DNA form, the CDR3 reads TGTGCCAGCAGTGGACAGGGGGCTTTCAATGAGCAGTTCTTC. Translated: CASSGQGAFNEQFF.

The chain carries TRBV11-2 and TRBJ1-2, with D perhaps matching TRBD1 (6 bases). The CDR3 is made up of 15 amino acids. V was clipped by 2 bases and J by 4 bases, with 14 bases between them. CDR1 and CDR2 (germline): SGHAT, FQNNGV. The CDR3 protein is CASSLSPDSVYGYTF. The CDR3 DNA reads TGTGCCAGCAGCTTAAGTCCGGACAGCGTCTATGGCTACACCTTC. Using reference TRBV11-2 and TRBJ1-2 for the parts outside the CDR3, the full variable domain is EAGVAQSPRYKIIEKRQSVAFWCNPISGHATLYWYQQILGQGPKLLIQFQNNGVVDDSQLPKDRFSAERLKGVDSTLKIQPAKLEDSAVYLCASSLSPDSVYGYTFGSGTRLTVV.

This chain joins TRBV9 and TRBJ2-7; 9 bases agree with TRBD2. The germline gives CDR1 SGDLS, CDR2 YYNGEE. The CDR3 contains 15 residues. Germline trimming cut 0 bases from V and 2 bases from J; bases unmatched to any gene: 3. The DNA for the CDR3 is TGTGCCAGCAGCGTAGAAAGCGGGAGGACCTACGAGCAGTACTTC. Amino acid sequence: CASSVESGRTYEQYF.

This chain joins TRBV5-5 and TRBJ2-7; D is unclear. This CDR3 contains 14 residues. V was cut by 0 bases and J by 2 bases, with 9 bases left in between. The germline CDR1 and CDR2 sequences are SGHKS and YYEKEE (reference sequence). This CDR3 is CASSLVGTTYEQYF. CDR3 DNA: TGTGCCAGCAGCTTGGTAGGAACAACCTACGAGCAGTACTTC. Full variable domain (missing parts from reference TRBV5-5 and TRBJ2-7): DAGVTQSPTHLIKTRGQQVTLRCSPISGHKSVSWYQQVLGQGPQFIFQYYEKEERGRGNFPDRFSARQFPNYSSELNVNALLLGDSALYLCASSLVGTTYEQYFGPGTRLTVT.